Shown below are 2 T cell receptor beta chains from a single sample sequenced in a study of blood T cell repertoires in COVID-19. The repertoire was sequenced with immunoSEQ multiplex PCR; TCRdb's copy has only in-frame clones and lacks some. The sample lists over 150,000 clones; approximately 91% were seen once. Sequencing was performed on peripheral blood. Receptor source: a man aged 45 to 65 with acute or convalescent COVID-19.

V and J are TRBV6-6 and TRBJ2-4, with D perhaps TRBD1 (6 bases). Germline V gene sequence: CDR1 MNHNY, CDR2 SVGAGI (reference sequence). Trimming left V 0 bases short and J 8 bases short, with 17 bases between. The CDR3 is 16 amino acids. CDR3 amino acids: CASSYSGAPVPDIQYF. CDR3 in DNA: TGTGCCAGCAGTTACTCGGGGGCGCCGGTGCCAGACATTCAGTACTTC.

The chain combines TRBV18 with TRBJ1-5, with TRBD1 matching over 7 bases. Germline-derived CDR1 and CDR2 are KGHSH and LQKENI. J was trimmed by 8 bases and V by 1 base; bases with no gene match: 17. The CDR3 runs 18 residues. The CDR3 nucleotides read TGTGCCAGCTCACCACAAAGAGTTAAGGGGGCCTCGGGAGAGCCCCAGCATTTT. It specifies CASSPQRVKGASGEPQHF. Combining the CDR3 with reference TRBV18 and TRBJ1-5 gives the whole variable domain NAGVMQNPRHLVRRRGQEARLRCSPMKGHSHVYWYRQLPEEGLKFMVYLQKENIIDESGMPKERFSAEFPKEGPSILRIQQVVRGDSAAYFCASSPQRVKGASGEPQHFGDGTRLSIL.